This T cell receptor (beta chain) was obtained from a study of PD-1 blockade in classical Hodgkin lymphoma. Study information: With a 2-week interval, patients received intravenous nivolumab at 3 mg/kg. Whole-study findings and limits: Before treatment, complete responders showed about the same diversity as newly diagnosed patients. Why the repertoires differ is still unclear, perhaps disease activity or prior therapy.

This clone was counted a single time. Its antigen remains unknown. TCRdb keeps only in-frame clones here, not all; method: immunoSEQ multiplex PCR. The sample consists of about 20,000 clones, approximately 70% of them appearing once. This CDR3 contains 18 residues. After removal of 4 bases from V and 5 bases from J, the junction contained 20 bases not matched to a gene. From germline, CDR1 is SGHRS and CDR2 YFSETQ. Time point of the sample: cycle 4 day 1 (C4D1), after less than seven weeks of nivolumab. Brentuximab vedotin exposure varied, and every patient relapsed after autologous stem cell transplantation. Out of thawed PBMCs, magnetic negative selection purified CD4+ T cells.

The rearrangement links TRBV5-1 to TRBJ2-5; 7 nucleotides line up with TRBD1. This clonotype was obtained from a human donor with classical Hodgkin lymphoma. The input for sequencing was CD4+ T cells from blood, taken before the fourth cycle of nivolumab. The CDR3 is CASSPGILKEGAGETQYF. The CDR3 DNA is TGCGCCAGCAGCCCAGGGATTCTTAAAGAGGGGGCGGGCGAGACCCAGTACTTC.